This TCR beta chain was documented in a study of T cell responses to AZD1222 COVID-19 vaccine. A remark on this clone: No antigen is known for it.

This CDR3 comprises 20 residues. J was trimmed by 0 bases and V by 4 bases; bases with no gene match: 16. Germline CDR1 MNHNS, CDR2 SASEGT. This table comes from immunoSEQ multiplex PCR, and its TCRdb copy is limited to in-frame clones, with some not included. This table has 180,000 or so clones, 90% to 95% appearing once. Regarding the study as a whole: The sample set comprised mostly white British donors with more females, and clonal diversity was possibly underestimated. Vaccine-related CD4 TCRs covered spike, predominating at 160-218 and 743-854. Unmutated variant regions are reportedly targeted by nearly half of spike-specific TCRs.

The sequencing used peripheral blood, collected 28 days after the second AZD1222 dose. J is TRBJ1-5 and V is TRBV6-1; the match to TRBD1 covers 9 bases. The origin of this receptor is an adult who received the AZD1222 COVID-19 vaccine. In DNA, the CDR3 is TGTGCCAGCAGTGCCCCCCGGGGACAGGGCGGTCGGTATAGCAATCAGCCCCAGCATTTT. Translated: CASSAPRGQGGRYSNQPQHF.